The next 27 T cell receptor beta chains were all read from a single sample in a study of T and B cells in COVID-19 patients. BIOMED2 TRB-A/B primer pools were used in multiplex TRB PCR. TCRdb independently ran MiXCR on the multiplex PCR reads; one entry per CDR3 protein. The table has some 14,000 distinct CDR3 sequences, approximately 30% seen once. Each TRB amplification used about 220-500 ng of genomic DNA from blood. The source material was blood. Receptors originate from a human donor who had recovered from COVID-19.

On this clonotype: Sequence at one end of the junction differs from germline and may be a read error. For the CDR3, the DNA is TGCGCCAGCAGCCAAGGCCGCGGATACTCTGGAAACACCATATATTTT. It translates to CASSQGRGYSGNTIYF. V gene TRBV4-2 combines with J gene TRBJ1-3; D is unclear. Germline CDR1 is LGHNA and CDR2 is YNFKEQ. This CDR3 has 16 residues.

The CDR3: CSAHRTDSGGANVLTF. The CDR3 DNA reads as TGCAGTGCACACCGCACGGACTCTGGTGGGGCCAACGTCCTGACTTTC. This chain joins TRBV20-1 and TRBJ2-6, with D possibly being TRBD2 (5 bases). Between the trimmed V and J ends, which lost 6 bases and 3 bases, there was a span of 18 bases. Germline CDR1 DFQATT, CDR2 SNEGSKA (reference sequence). This CDR3 contains 16 residues.

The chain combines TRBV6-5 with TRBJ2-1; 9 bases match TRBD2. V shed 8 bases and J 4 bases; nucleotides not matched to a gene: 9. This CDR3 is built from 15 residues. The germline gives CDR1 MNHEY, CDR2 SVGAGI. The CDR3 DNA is TGTGCCAGCGAAGACCTAGCGGGACTATACAATGAGCAGTTCTTC. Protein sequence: CASEDLAGLYNEQFF.

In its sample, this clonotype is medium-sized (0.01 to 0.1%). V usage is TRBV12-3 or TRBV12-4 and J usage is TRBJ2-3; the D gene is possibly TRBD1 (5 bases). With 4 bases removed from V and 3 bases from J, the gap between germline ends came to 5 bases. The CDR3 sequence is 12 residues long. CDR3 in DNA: TGTGCCAGCAGTTCAGGGACAGATACGCAGTATTTT. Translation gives CASSSGTDTQYF.

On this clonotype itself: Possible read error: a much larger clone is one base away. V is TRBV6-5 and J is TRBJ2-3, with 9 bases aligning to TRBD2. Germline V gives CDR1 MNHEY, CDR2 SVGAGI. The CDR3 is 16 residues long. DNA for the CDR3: TGTGACAGCAGTTACTCGTCTAGCGGGATGTTGGATACGCAGTATTTT. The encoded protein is CDSSYSSSGMLDTQYF.

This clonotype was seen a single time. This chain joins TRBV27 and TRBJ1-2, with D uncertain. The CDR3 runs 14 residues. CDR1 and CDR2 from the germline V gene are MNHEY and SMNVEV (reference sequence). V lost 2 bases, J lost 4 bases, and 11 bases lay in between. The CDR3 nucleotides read TGTGCCAGCAGTTTACGTGGTTTTGGCTATGGCTACACCTTC. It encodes CASSLRGFGYGYTF.

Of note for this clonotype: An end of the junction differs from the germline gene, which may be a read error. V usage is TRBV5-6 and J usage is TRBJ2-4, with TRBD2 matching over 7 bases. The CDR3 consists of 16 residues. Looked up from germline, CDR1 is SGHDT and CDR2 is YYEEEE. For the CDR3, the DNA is TGCGCCAGCAGCTTACGGAGCGGGGCAGCCAAAAACATTCAGTACTTC. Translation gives CASSLRSGAAKNIQYF.

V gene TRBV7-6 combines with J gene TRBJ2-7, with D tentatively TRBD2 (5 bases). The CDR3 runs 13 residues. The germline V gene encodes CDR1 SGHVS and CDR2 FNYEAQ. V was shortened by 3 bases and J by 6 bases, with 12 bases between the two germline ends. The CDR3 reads CASSLDRGSEQYF. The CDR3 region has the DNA TGTGCCAGCAGCTTGGACCGGGGAAGCGAGCAGTACTTC.

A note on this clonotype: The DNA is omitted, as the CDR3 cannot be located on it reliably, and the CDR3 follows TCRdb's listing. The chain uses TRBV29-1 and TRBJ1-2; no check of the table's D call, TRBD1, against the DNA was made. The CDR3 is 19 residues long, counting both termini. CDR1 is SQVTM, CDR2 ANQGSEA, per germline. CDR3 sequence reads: CSVYLSTNQYFGPGYGYTF.

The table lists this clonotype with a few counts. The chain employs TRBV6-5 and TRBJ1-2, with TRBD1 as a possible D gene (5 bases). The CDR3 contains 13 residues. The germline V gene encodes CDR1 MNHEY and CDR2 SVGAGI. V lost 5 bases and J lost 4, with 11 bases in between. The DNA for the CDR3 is TGTGCCAGCAGTGAGGGGACCGCCTATGGCTACACCTTC. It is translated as CASSEGTAYGYTF.

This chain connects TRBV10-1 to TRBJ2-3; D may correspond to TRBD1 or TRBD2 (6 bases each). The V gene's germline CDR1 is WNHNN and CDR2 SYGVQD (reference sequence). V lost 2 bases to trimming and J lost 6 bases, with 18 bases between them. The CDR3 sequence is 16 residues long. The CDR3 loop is CASSEATGGGTDTQYF. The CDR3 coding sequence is TGCGCCAGCAGTGAGGCCACCGGAGGGGGAACGGATACGCAGTATTTT.

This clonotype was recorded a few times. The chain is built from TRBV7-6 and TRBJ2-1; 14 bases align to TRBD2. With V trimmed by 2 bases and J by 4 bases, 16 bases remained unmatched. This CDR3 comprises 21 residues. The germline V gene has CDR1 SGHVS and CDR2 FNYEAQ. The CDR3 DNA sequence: TGTGCCAGCAGCTTACGGGGTAGGACTAGCGGGAGGAGAATCGGGTACAATGAGCAGTTCTTC. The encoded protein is CASSLRGRTSGRRIGYNEQFF.

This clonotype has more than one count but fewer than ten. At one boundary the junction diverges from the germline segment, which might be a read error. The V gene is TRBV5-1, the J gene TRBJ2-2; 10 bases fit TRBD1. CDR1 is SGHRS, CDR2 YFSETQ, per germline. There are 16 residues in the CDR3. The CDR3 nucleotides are TGCGCCAGCAGATCACCGGGACAGGGGAACATCGGGGAGCTGTTTTTT. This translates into CASRSPGQGNIGELFF.

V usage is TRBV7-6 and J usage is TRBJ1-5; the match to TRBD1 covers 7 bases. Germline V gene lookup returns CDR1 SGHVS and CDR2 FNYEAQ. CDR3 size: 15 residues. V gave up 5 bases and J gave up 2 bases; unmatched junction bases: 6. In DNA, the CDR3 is TGTGCCAGCAGCCAAGACGGACAGGGCAATCAGCCCCAGCATTTT. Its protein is CASSQDGQGNQPQHF.

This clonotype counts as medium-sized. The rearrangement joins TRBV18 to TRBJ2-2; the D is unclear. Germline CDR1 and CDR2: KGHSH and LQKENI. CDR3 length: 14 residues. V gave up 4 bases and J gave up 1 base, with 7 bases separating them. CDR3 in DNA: TGTGCCAGCTCACTTAGGGTGAACACCGGGGAGCTGTTTTTT. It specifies CASSLRVNTGELFF.

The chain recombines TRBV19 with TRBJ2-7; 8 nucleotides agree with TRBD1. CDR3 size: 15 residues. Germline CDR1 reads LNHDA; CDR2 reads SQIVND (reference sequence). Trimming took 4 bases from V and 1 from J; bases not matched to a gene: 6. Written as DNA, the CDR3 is TGTGCCAGTAGTACGTGGGGGACAGGTTCCTACGAGCAGTACTTC. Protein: CASSTWGTGSYEQYF.

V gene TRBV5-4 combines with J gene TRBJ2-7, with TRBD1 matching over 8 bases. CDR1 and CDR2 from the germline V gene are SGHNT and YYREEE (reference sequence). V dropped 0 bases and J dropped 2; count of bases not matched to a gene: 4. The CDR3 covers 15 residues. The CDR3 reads CASSLAGQGTYEQYF. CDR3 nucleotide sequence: TGTGCCAGCAGCTTGGCAGGACAGGGTACCTACGAGCAGTACTTC.

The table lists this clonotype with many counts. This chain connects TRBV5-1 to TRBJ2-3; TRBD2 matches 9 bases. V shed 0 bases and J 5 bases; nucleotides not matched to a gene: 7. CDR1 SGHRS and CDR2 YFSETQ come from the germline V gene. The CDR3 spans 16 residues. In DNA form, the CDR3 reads TGCGCCAGCAGCTTGGACAGCGGGGGGCCTGGAGATACGCAGTATTTT. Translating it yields CASSLDSGGPGDTQYF. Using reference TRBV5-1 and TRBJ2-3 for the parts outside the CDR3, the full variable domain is KAGVTQTPRYLIKTRGQQVTLSCSPISGHRSVSWYQQTPGQGLQFLFEYFSETQRNKGNFPGRFSGRQFSNSRSEMNVSTLELGDSALYLCASSLDSGGPGDTQYFGPGTRLTVL.

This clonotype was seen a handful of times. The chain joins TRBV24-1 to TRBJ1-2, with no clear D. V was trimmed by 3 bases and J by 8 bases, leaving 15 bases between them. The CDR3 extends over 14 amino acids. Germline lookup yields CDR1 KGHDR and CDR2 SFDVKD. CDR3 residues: CATSDPSDAGGYTF. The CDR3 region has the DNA TGTGCCACCAGTGATCCCTCGGATGCGGGGGGCTACACCTTC.

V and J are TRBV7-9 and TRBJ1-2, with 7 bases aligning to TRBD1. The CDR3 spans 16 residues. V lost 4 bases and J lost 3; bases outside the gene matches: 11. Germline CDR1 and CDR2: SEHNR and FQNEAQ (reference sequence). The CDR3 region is CASSSLGQDRYYGYTF. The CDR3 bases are TGTGCCAGCAGCTCCCTAGGTCAGGACAGGTACTATGGCTACACCTTC.

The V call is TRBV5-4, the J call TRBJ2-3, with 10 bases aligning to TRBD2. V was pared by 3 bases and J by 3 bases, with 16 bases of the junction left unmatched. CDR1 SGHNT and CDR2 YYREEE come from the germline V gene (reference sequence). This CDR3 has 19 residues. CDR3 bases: TGTGCCAGCAGCTCCCTGTGGGGACTAGCGTGGGAAGGAACAGATACGCAGTATTTT. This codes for CASSSLWGLAWEGTDTQYF. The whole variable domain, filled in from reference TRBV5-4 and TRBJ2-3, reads ETGVTQSPTHLIKTRGQQVTLRCSSQSGHNTVSWYQQALGQGPQFIFQYYREEENGRGNFPPRFSGLQFPNYSSELNVNALELDDSALYLCASSSLWGLAWEGTDTQYFGPGTRLTVL.

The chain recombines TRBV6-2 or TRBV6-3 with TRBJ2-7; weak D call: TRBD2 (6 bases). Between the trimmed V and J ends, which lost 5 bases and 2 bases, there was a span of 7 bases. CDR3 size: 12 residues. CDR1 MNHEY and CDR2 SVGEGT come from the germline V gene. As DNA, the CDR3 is TGTGCCAGCAGTGGGGAGGCCTACGAGCAGTACTTC. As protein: CASSGEAYEQYF.

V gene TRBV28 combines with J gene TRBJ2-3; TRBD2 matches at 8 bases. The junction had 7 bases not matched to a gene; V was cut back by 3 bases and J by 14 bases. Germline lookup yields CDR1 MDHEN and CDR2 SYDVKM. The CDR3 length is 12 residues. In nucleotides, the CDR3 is TGTGCCAGCAGTTTCGGCGGGGCGGGGGGGTATTTT. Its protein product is CASSFGGAGGYF.

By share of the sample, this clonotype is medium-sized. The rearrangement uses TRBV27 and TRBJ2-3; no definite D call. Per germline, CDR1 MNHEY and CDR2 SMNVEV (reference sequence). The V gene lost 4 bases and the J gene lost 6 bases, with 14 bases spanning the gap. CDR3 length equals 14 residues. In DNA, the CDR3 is TGTGCCAGCAGTTGGACCGACGATGTGGATACGCAGTATTTT. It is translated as CASSWTDDVDTQYF.

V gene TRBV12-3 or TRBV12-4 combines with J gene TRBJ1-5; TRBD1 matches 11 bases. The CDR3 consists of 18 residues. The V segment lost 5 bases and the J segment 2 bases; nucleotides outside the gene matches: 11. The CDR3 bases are TGTGCCAGCAGTCCGCACCGGACAGGGGGCGCCGGCAATCAGCCCCAGCATTTT. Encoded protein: CASSPHRTGGAGNQPQHF.

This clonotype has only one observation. The DNA for the CDR3 is TGTGCCAGCAGTCTAACCGGGGCCTACGAGCAGTACTTC. Residues: CASSLTGAYEQYF. V gene TRBV19 combines with J gene TRBJ2-7; D possibly corresponds to TRBD2 (5 bases). This CDR3 has 13 residues. Germline V lookup: CDR1 LNHDA, CDR2 SQIVND (reference sequence). Trimming shortened V by 9 bases and J by 2 bases, and 14 bases separated the two germline ends.

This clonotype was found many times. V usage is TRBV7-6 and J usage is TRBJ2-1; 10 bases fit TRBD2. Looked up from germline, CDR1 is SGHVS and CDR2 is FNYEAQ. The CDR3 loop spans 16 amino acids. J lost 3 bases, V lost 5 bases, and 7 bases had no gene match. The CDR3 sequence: CASSLFLAGDYNEQFF. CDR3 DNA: TGTGCCAGCAGCCTCTTTCTAGCGGGGGACTACAATGAGCAGTTCTTC.